The 14 T cell receptor beta chains below all came from one sample that was sequenced in a study of cytomegalovirus exposure and HLA in healthy donors. With 60 Vbeta and 13 Jbeta primers, the PCR was carried out. Sequenced by immunoSEQ multiplex PCR; TCRdb stores in-frame clones only, minus some. The repertoire has some 130,000 clones, around 80% of them found once; the top ten carry around 7%. Material: PBMCs. These receptors were obtained from a man in his forties in good health and CMV-seropositive.

The chain has TRBV5-1 and TRBJ2-7; 7 bases are shared with TRBD1. CDR3 length: 13 amino acids. J was trimmed by 6 bases and V by 3 bases; bases with no gene match: 6. The V gene's germline CDR1 is SGHRS and CDR2 YFSETQ. The CDR3 spells CASSWGTGAEQYF. The DNA of the CDR3 is TGCGCCAGCAGCTGGGGAACAGGGGCCGAGCAGTACTTC.

This rearrangement joins TRBV5-8 to TRBJ1-2; D not certain. This CDR3 spans 14 amino acids. Germline loops: CDR1 SGHTS, CDR2 YDEGEE. V lost 0 bases, J lost 0 bases, and 6 bases lay in between. The CDR3 DNA is TGTGCCAGCAGCTTGGGGGCAACTAACTATGGCTACACCTTC. Encoded protein: CASSLGATNYGYTF. The full variable domain, with the rest looked up from reference TRBV5-8 and TRBJ1-2, is EAGVTQSPTHLIKTRGQQATLRCSPISGHTSVYWYQQALGLGLQFLLWYDEGEERNRGNFPPRFSGRQFPNYSSELNVNALELEDSALYLCASSLGATNYGYTFGSGTRLTVV.

The V call is TRBV27, the J call TRBJ1-2, with D maybe TRBD1 (5 bases). The CDR3 has 12 residues. Per the germline V gene, CDR1 is MNHEY and CDR2 is SMNVEV (reference sequence). With 3 bases removed from V and 5 bases from J, the gap between germline ends came to 7 bases. The CDR3 DNA reads TGTGCCAGCAGTTTCGGGGGTTATGGCTACACCTTC. As protein: CASSFGGYGYTF.

This chain connects TRBV30 to TRBJ1-2; D might be TRBD1 (6 bases). The CDR3 runs 17 residues. The germline V and J ends were trimmed by 0 bases and 4 bases, with 21 bases remaining between them. CDR1 is GTSNPN and CDR2 is SVGIG in the germline V gene (reference sequence). CDR3 sequence: CAWSVRGVGHLVYGYTF. Here the CDR3 DNA reads TGTGCCTGGAGTGTACGGGGTGTGGGACACCTTGTCTATGGCTACACCTTC.

This clone has more than one count but fewer than ten. The chain couples TRBV7-9 to TRBJ1-1; 10 bases line up with TRBD1. Germline trimming cut 5 bases from V and 3 bases from J; bases unmatched to any gene: 12. Germline-derived CDR1 and CDR2 are SEHNR and FQNEAQ (reference sequence). The CDR3 spans 17 residues. This CDR3 reads CASSLVPGQGRDTEAFF. The CDR3 DNA reads TGTGCCAGCAGCCTTGTCCCGGGACAGGGGAGGGACACTGAAGCTTTCTTT. The full variable domain, completed using reference TRBV7-9 and TRBJ1-1, is DTGVSQNPRHKITKRGQNVTFRCDPISEHNRLYWYRQTLGQGPEFLTYFQNEAQLEKSRLLSDRFSAERPKGSFSTLEIQRTEQGDSAMYLCASSLVPGQGRDTEAFFGQGTRLTVV.

This clone was found a few times. The V call is TRBV28, the J call TRBJ1-5, with 7 nucleotides matching TRBD1. This CDR3 contains 20 residues. The germline V gene has CDR1 MDHEN and CDR2 SYDVKM. The V and J ends lost 4 bases and 1 base, in that order; junction bases with no gene match: 19. Here the CDR3 reads CASSSGFETDGDRSNQPQHF. The CDR3 DNA is TGTGCCAGCAGTTCTGGGTTCGAGACGGATGGGGACAGAAGCAATCAGCCCCAGCATTTT.

This clone came up a few times. CDR3 nucleotides: TGTGCCAGCAGTTACGTTAAAGAAGCTTTCTTT. This encodes CASSYVKEAFF. The chain combines TRBV6-6 with TRBJ1-1, with D unclear. V was clipped by 2 bases and J by 8 bases, with 6 bases between them. The CDR3 spans 11 residues. CDR1 is MNHNY, CDR2 SVGAGI, per germline (reference sequence).

The chain joins TRBV27 to TRBJ2-7, with 7 positions matching TRBD2. CDR3 size: 14 residues. CDR1 and CDR2 (germline): MNHEY, SMNVEV (reference sequence). Germline trimming cut 2 bases from V and 5 bases from J; bases unmatched to any gene: 6. The CDR3 spells CASSLGLAENEQYF. In nucleotides, the CDR3 is TGTGCCAGCAGTTTAGGGCTAGCGGAGAACGAGCAGTACTTC.

This clone has only a few counts. The V call is TRBV5-8, the J call TRBJ2-1, with TRBD2 identical over 9 bases. In germline, CDR1 is SGHTS, CDR2 YDEGEE. The CDR3 is made up of 17 amino acids. Trimming took 0 bases from V and 8 from J; bases not matched to a gene: 12. The CDR3 coding sequence is TGTGCCAGCAGCTTGGAACTTATGGTAGCGGGAGCTGATGAGCAGTTCTTC. This encodes CASSLELMVAGADEQFF.

This sequence joins TRBV6-5 and TRBJ1-5; tentative D call: TRBD1 (5 bases). Trimming took 4 bases from V and 5 from J, leaving 9 bases between them. The CDR3 has 13 residues. Per the germline V gene, CDR1 is MNHEY and CDR2 is SVGAGI. The CDR3 region is CASSSSRDQPQHF. The CDR3 bases are TGTGCCAGCAGTTCTTCCAGGGATCAGCCCCAGCATTTT.

The rearrangement links TRBV13 to TRBJ2-1; 7 nucleotides align to TRBD2. The CDR3 totals 15 residues. Losses at the gene ends were 5 bases for V and 4 bases for J; bases not matched to a gene: 8. Germline CDR1 is PRHDT and CDR2 is FYEKMQ (reference sequence). CDR3 sequence (DNA): TGTGCCAGCAGCCCAGGGCACGGGAGGTACAATGAGCAGTTCTTC. This translates into CASSPGHGRYNEQFF.

The V and J genes are TRBV2 and TRBJ2-2; 11 bases align to TRBD2. This CDR3 spans 15 amino acids. Germline assignment: CDR1 SNHLY and CDR2 FYNNEI. V lost 10 bases, J lost 2 bases, and 6 bases stayed unmatched. The CDR3 region has the DNA TGTGCCACCCGTGGACTAGCGGGTAACACCGGGGAGCTGTTTTTT. The encoded protein is CATRGLAGNTGELFF.

The chain couples TRBV27 to TRBJ1-6; 9 nucleotides match TRBD1. This CDR3 is 16 amino acids long. Trimming removed 7 bases from V and 7 bases from J; junction bases left unmatched: 11. Germline loops: CDR1 MNHEY, CDR2 SMNVEV (reference sequence). This chain's CDR3 is CASTAGTGRWNSPLHF. The CDR3 bases are TGTGCCAGCACCGCCGGGACAGGGCGTTGGAATTCACCCCTCCACTTT.

The V gene is TRBV5-1, the J gene TRBJ1-3; 7 positions agree with TRBD1. The CDR3 is 15 amino acids. V shed 0 bases, J shed 4 bases, and the junction held 4 bases outside the gene matches. CDR1 SGHRS and CDR2 YFSETQ come from the germline V gene. CDR3 residues: CASSLDQGEGNTIYF. CDR3 sequence (DNA): TGCGCCAGCAGCTTGGACCAGGGGGAGGGAAACACCATATATTTT.